This is a list of T cell receptor beta chains from one sample in a study of blood T cell repertoires in COVID-19. Here immunoSEQ multiplex PCR was the method, and the copy in TCRdb shows in-frame clones only, minus some. In the table there are hundreds of thousands of clones, 80% to 90% of which are singletons. The material sequenced was PBMCs or T cells enriched from blood (not recorded which). All receptors derive from a woman between 50 and 59 years old who had recovered from COVID-19. CDR3s include the opening cysteine and the closing phenylalanine or tryptophan. The D gene is left open where the match is weak. Size values are once, few and many counts, or a class for expanded clones, and some rows have none.

J gene: TRBJ2-5
D gene: NA
V gene: TRBV11-1
clone size: NA
CDR3 DNA: TGTGCCAGCAGTGGAGGGCCCGGAGAGACCCAGTACTTC
CDR3 protein: CASSGGPGETQYF

J gene: TRBJ2-6
D gene: TRBD1
V gene: TRBV2
clone size: NA
CDR3 DNA: TGTGCCAGCAGTGGGGACAGGGGTGCAGGGGCCAACGTCCTGACTTTC
CDR3 protein: CASSGDRGAGANVLTF

J gene: TRBJ1-1
D gene: NA
V gene: TRBV5-5
clone size: NA
CDR3 DNA: TGTGCCAGCAGCTTGAGTGCGCCCCCTGGACAGATTAACACTGAAGCTTTCTTT
CDR3 protein: CASSLSAPPGQINTEAFF

J gene: TRBJ1-2
D gene: TRBD1
V gene: TRBV3-1/TRBV3-2
clone size: once
CDR3 DNA: TGTGCCAGCAGCTCCGGGACAGGGTCATATGGCTACACCTTC
CDR3 protein: CASSSGTGSYGYTF

J gene: TRBJ1-5
D gene: NA
V gene: TRBV28
clone size: NA
CDR3 DNA: TGTGCCAGCAGTCCCCCGGGAGGATTCGAGGTGGGTCAGCCCCAGCATTTT
CDR3 protein: CASSPPGGFEVGQPQHF

J gene: TRBJ1-5
D gene: NA
V gene: TRBV6-5
clone size: NA
CDR3 DNA: TGTGCCAGCAGTTACTTTAACAGAAAGGTGGGTCAGCCCCAGCATTTT
CDR3 protein: CASSYFNRKVGQPQHF

J gene: TRBJ2-2
D gene: NA
V gene: TRBV27
clone size: NA
CDR3 DNA: TGTGCCAGCAGCCACGGAGTCCCCGGGGAGCTGTTTTTT
CDR3 protein: CASSHGVPGELFF

J gene: TRBJ1-5
D gene: TRBD1
V gene: TRBV6-5
clone size: NA
CDR3 DNA: TGTGCCAGCAGGGACAGGGTAGGCAATCAGCCCCAGCATTTT
CDR3 protein: CASRDRVGNQPQHF

J gene: TRBJ1-2
D gene: TRBD1
V gene: TRBV19
clone size: NA
CDR3 DNA: TGTGCCAGTACTGTGGGACAGAAGATGGGCTACACCTTC
CDR3 protein: CASTVGQKMGYTF

J gene: TRBJ1-2
D gene: NA
V gene: TRBV2
clone size: NA
CDR3 DNA: TGTGCCAGCAGTGAACGGTGGGACTTCTATGGCTACACCTTC
CDR3 protein: CASSERWDFYGYTF

J gene: TRBJ1-5
D gene: TRBD1
V gene: TRBV13
clone size: NA
CDR3 DNA: TGTGCCAGCAGCTTAGGCATAGACAGGGGCAGCAATCAGCCCCAGCATTTT
CDR3 protein: CASSLGIDRGSNQPQHF

J gene: TRBJ2-7
D gene: TRBD1
V gene: TRBV3-1/TRBV3-2
clone size: NA
CDR3 DNA: TGTGCCAGCAGCCTGCTTGGACAGGGAGGCTACGAGCAGTACTTC
CDR3 protein: CASSLLGQGGYEQYF

J gene: TRBJ1-4
D gene: NA
V gene: TRBV13
clone size: NA
CDR3 DNA: TGTGCCAGCAGCGTCGGGAAGACCGAACCCGGGGGTGAAAAACTGTTTTTT
CDR3 protein: CASSVGKTEPGGEKLFF

J gene: TRBJ2-4
D gene: NA
V gene: TRBV7-9
clone size: NA
CDR3 DNA: TGTGCCAGCAGCCTACAGGGTCCAGGAAACATTCAGTACTTC
CDR3 protein: CASSLQGPGNIQYF

J gene: TRBJ1-6
D gene: NA
V gene: TRBV6-1
clone size: NA
CDR3 DNA: TGTGCCAGCAGTGTGGACCCCACAGGGATAAATTCACCCCTCCACTTT
CDR3 protein: CASSVDPTGINSPLHF

J gene: TRBJ2-7
D gene: TRBD2
V gene: TRBV7-6
clone size: NA
CDR3 DNA: TGTGCCAGCAGCTTAGCTAGCGGGGGGACCTACGAGCAGTACTTC
CDR3 protein: CASSLASGGTYEQYF

J gene: TRBJ2-1
D gene: TRBD1
V gene: TRBV3-1/TRBV3-2
clone size: once
CDR3 DNA: TGTGCCAGCAGCCAAGCGGGACAGAATTTCAATGAGCAGTTCTTC
CDR3 protein: CASSQAGQNFNEQFF

J gene: TRBJ2-1
D gene: NA
V gene: TRBV5-4
clone size: NA
CDR3 DNA: TGTGCCAGCAGCTCGGACATGTACAATGAGCAGTTCTTC
CDR3 protein: CASSSDMYNEQFF

J gene: TRBJ2-2
D gene: NA
V gene: TRBV18
clone size: NA
CDR3 DNA: TGTGCCAGCTCACCGGACAAACCCGGGGAGCTGTTTTTT
CDR3 protein: CASSPDKPGELFF

J gene: TRBJ2-3
D gene: NA
V gene: TRBV7-2
clone size: once
CDR3 DNA: TGTGCCAGCAATGCGGGGACCTCAGATACGCAGTATTTT
CDR3 protein: CASNAGTSDTQYF

J gene: TRBJ2-7
D gene: NA
V gene: TRBV5-4
clone size: NA
CDR3 DNA: TGTGCCAGCAGCGGACCCGGAGGGGAATACGAGCAGTACTTC
CDR3 protein: CASSGPGGEYEQYF

J gene: TRBJ1-1
D gene: NA
V gene: TRBV11-2
clone size: NA
CDR3 DNA: TGTGCCAGCAGCTTAGCCCGACGGGGAAACACTGAAGCTTTCTTT
CDR3 protein: CASSLARRGNTEAFF

J gene: TRBJ1-5
D gene: TRBD1
V gene: TRBV3-1/TRBV3-2
clone size: NA
CDR3 DNA: TGTGCCAGCAGGCGGGACAGGGACAATCAGCCCCAGCATTTT
CDR3 protein: CASRRDRDNQPQHF

J gene: TRBJ1-2
D gene: NA
V gene: TRBV18
clone size: NA
CDR3 DNA: TGTGCCAGCTCACCACCGGTAAACGGTCCTAACTATGGCTACACCTTC
CDR3 protein: CASSPPVNGPNYGYTF

J gene: TRBJ1-2
D gene: NA
V gene: TRBV19
clone size: NA
CDR3 DNA: TGTGCCAGTAGTCTACTGGACAGCTATGGCTACACCTTC
CDR3 protein: CASSLLDSYGYTF

J gene: TRBJ1-1
D gene: TRBD1
V gene: TRBV7-2
clone size: NA
CDR3 DNA: TGTGCCAGCAGCTCGCAACAGGGGAGTACTGAAGCTTTCTTT
CDR3 protein: CASSSQQGSTEAFF

J gene: TRBJ1-1
D gene: NA
V gene: TRBV30
clone size: NA
CDR3 DNA: TGTGCCTGGAGTTCAGGGGCGAACACTGAAGCTTTCTTT
CDR3 protein: CAWSSGANTEAFF

J gene: TRBJ2-1
D gene: TRBD2
V gene: TRBV14
clone size: NA
CDR3 DNA: TGTGCCAGCAGCCAAGTAGCGGGGAACTACAATGAGCAGTTCTTC
CDR3 protein: CASSQVAGNYNEQFF

J gene: TRBJ2-5
D gene: NA
V gene: TRBV3-1/TRBV3-2
clone size: NA
CDR3 DNA: TGTGCCAGCAGCCAGGCCCCCCAAGAGACCCAGTACTTC
CDR3 protein: CASSQAPQETQYF

J gene: TRBJ2-1
D gene: NA
V gene: TRBV2
clone size: NA
CDR3 DNA: TGTGCCAGCAGAGACGAGGGACTTCGGGACAATGAGCAGTTCTTC
CDR3 protein: CASRDEGLRDNEQFF

J gene: TRBJ1-5
D gene: NA
V gene: TRBV28
clone size: few
CDR3 DNA: TGTGCCAGCAGTTTTTTTAGGGGTAGTAATCAGCCCCAGCATTTT
CDR3 protein: CASSFFRGSNQPQHF

J gene: TRBJ1-5
D gene: TRBD1
V gene: TRBV5-1
clone size: once
CDR3 DNA: TGCGCCAGCAGCTTGGGACAGGGGGCTAATCAGCCCCAGCATTTT
CDR3 protein: CASSLGQGANQPQHF

J gene: TRBJ1-6
D gene: TRBD1
V gene: TRBV27
clone size: NA
CDR3 DNA: TGTGCCAGCATGGCCAGACAGGGACATGGATCACCCCTCCACTTT
CDR3 protein: CASMARQGHGSPLHF

J gene: TRBJ1-2
D gene: TRBD1
V gene: TRBV5-5
clone size: once
CDR3 DNA: TGTGCCAGCAGCTTGGGGACAGGGTTTAGTGGCTACACCTTC
CDR3 protein: CASSLGTGFSGYTF

J gene: TRBJ1-2
D gene: NA
V gene: TRBV11-2
clone size: NA
CDR3 DNA: TGTGCCAGCAGCTTAGATTACAGGGAAAGTGGCTACACCTTC
CDR3 protein: CASSLDYRESGYTF

J gene: TRBJ1-1
D gene: TRBD1
V gene: TRBV28
clone size: NA
CDR3 DNA: TGTGCCAGTTGGGGACAGGGTACCAGGACTGAAGCTTTCTTT
CDR3 protein: CASWGQGTRTEAFF

J gene: TRBJ1-1
D gene: TRBD1
V gene: TRBV6-5
clone size: NA
CDR3 DNA: TGTGCCAGCAGTTGGACACAGGGGAGCACTGAAGCTTTCTTT
CDR3 protein: CASSWTQGSTEAFF

J gene: TRBJ2-3
D gene: TRBD1
V gene: TRBV12-5
clone size: NA
CDR3 DNA: TGTGCTAGTGGTTCACTAGGACAGGGGGCTACGCAGTATTTT
CDR3 protein: CASGSLGQGATQYF

J gene: TRBJ2-2
D gene: NA
V gene: TRBV5-4
clone size: NA
CDR3 DNA: TGTGCCAGCAGCTTGGCCGGGAACACCGGGGAGCTGTTTTTT
CDR3 protein: CASSLAGNTGELFF

J gene: TRBJ1-5
D gene: NA
V gene: TRBV18
clone size: NA
CDR3 DNA: TGTGCCAGCTCTCCAACCCAGGAGGGCCAGCCCCAGCATTTT
CDR3 protein: CASSPTQEGQPQHF

J gene: TRBJ1-2
D gene: NA
V gene: TRBV19
clone size: NA
CDR3 DNA: TGTGCCAGTAGTGCAGGGGCAGGCTCAACTAACTATGGCTACACCTTC
CDR3 protein: CASSAGAGSTNYGYTF

J gene: TRBJ1-1
D gene: TRBD1
V gene: TRBV19
clone size: NA
CDR3 DNA: TGTGCCAGTAGTATCCGGACAGGGGGCGGTCGAGCTTTCTTT
CDR3 protein: CASSIRTGGGRAFF

J gene: TRBJ2-2
D gene: NA
V gene: TRBV19
clone size: NA
CDR3 DNA: TGTGCCAGTAGTCGGGATGGGTTGGAGGAGCTGTTTTTT
CDR3 protein: CASSRDGLEELFF

J gene: TRBJ1-5
D gene: NA
V gene: TRBV30
clone size: NA
CDR3 DNA: TGTGCCTGGAGTGTAGGAGGTAATCTGAACAATCAGCCCCAGCATTTT
CDR3 protein: CAWSVGGNLNNQPQHF

J gene: TRBJ2-4
D gene: TRBD2
V gene: TRBV9
clone size: once
CDR3 DNA: TGTGCCAGCAGCCCCCGGGGGGGGGCAGGGCTATCCGGGGACATTCAGTACTTC
CDR3 protein: CASSPRGGAGLSGDIQYF

J gene: TRBJ2-7
D gene: NA
V gene: TRBV28
clone size: NA
CDR3 DNA: TGTGCCAGCAGTCCCCCCCACGGGGAGAAAGGCGAACCTAAATACGAGCAGTACTTC
CDR3 protein: CASSPPHGEKGEPKYEQYF

J gene: TRBJ1-2
D gene: NA
V gene: TRBV28
clone size: NA
CDR3 DNA: TGTGCCAGCAGCCGGAAATCGGACAGCCATGGCTACACCTTC
CDR3 protein: CASSRKSDSHGYTF

J gene: TRBJ2-1
D gene: NA
V gene: TRBV15
clone size: once
CDR3 DNA: TGTGCCACCAGCAGAGATTTTTGGCGGGGTCGCTCCCATGAGCAGTTCTTC
CDR3 protein: CATSRDFWRGRSHEQFF

J gene: TRBJ2-1
D gene: NA
V gene: TRBV5-6
clone size: NA
CDR3 DNA: TGTGCCAGCAGCTTGGGTACCGGGATCCATGAGCAGTTCTTC
CDR3 protein: CASSLGTGIHEQFF

J gene: TRBJ1-2
D gene: NA
V gene: TRBV28
clone size: few
CDR3 DNA: TGTGCCAGCAGTTTAGGGGGGGCGTATGGCTACACCTTC
CDR3 protein: CASSLGGAYGYTF

J gene: TRBJ2-3
D gene: TRBD1
V gene: TRBV5-1
clone size: NA
CDR3 DNA: TGCGCCAGCAGCTCGGGGCCGGGACAGGGTACAGATACGCAGTATTTT
CDR3 protein: CASSSGPGQGTDTQYF

J gene: TRBJ1-1
D gene: NA
V gene: TRBV13
clone size: NA
CDR3 DNA: TGTGCCAGCAGCTTAGGATTTATGAACACTGAAGCTTTCTTT
CDR3 protein: CASSLGFMNTEAFF

J gene: TRBJ2-5
D gene: TRBD1
V gene: TRBV4-1
clone size: NA
CDR3 DNA: TGCGCCAGCAGCCACGGAAGGTGGGGGACAGGAGCAGAGACCCAGTACTTC
CDR3 protein: CASSHGRWGTGAETQYF

J gene: TRBJ1-6
D gene: NA
V gene: TRBV6-2/TRBV6-3
clone size: NA
CDR3 DNA: TGTGCCAGCAGTTCAGACAGAGACGCTAATTCACCCCTCCACTTT
CDR3 protein: CASSSDRDANSPLHF

J gene: TRBJ1-3
D gene: NA
V gene: TRBV19
clone size: NA
CDR3 DNA: TGTGCCAGTAGTATAGATCTGGGAGTTGGAAACACCATATATTTT
CDR3 protein: CASSIDLGVGNTIYF

J gene: TRBJ2-2
D gene: NA
V gene: TRBV27
clone size: NA
CDR3 DNA: TGTGCCAGCAGTTGGCAGGGGACCTTCTCCGGGGAGCTGTTTTTT
CDR3 protein: CASSWQGTFSGELFF

J gene: TRBJ1-1
D gene: NA
V gene: TRBV2
clone size: NA
CDR3 DNA: TGTGCCAGCAGCGTAGAGGCAGGGACTGAAGCTTTCTTT
CDR3 protein: CASSVEAGTEAFF